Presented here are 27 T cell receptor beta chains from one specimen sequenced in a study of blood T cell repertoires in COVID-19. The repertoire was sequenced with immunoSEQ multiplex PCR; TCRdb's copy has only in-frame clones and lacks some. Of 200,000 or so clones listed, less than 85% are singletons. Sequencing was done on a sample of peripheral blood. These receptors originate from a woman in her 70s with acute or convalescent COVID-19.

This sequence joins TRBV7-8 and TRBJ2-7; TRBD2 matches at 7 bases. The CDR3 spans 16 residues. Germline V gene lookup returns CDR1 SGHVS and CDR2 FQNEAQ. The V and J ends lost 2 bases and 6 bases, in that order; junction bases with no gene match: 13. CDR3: CASSLWSGADQGEQYF. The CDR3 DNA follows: TGTGCCAGCAGCTTATGGAGCGGGGCAGATCAAGGCGAGCAGTACTTC.

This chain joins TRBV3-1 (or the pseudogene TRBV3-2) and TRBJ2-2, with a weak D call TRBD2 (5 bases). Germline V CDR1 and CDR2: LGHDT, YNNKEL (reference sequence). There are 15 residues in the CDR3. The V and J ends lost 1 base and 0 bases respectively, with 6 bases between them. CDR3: CASSQGESNTGELFF. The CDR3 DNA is TGTGCCAGCAGCCAAGGGGAGTCGAACACCGGGGAGCTGTTTTTT.

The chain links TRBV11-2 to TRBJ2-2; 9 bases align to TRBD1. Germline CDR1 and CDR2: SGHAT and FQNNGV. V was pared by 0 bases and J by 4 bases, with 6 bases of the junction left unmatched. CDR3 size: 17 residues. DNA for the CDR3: TGTGCCAGCAGCTTAGAAACAGGGGGCCTCAGCACCGGGGAGCTGTTTTTT. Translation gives CASSLETGGLSTGELFF.

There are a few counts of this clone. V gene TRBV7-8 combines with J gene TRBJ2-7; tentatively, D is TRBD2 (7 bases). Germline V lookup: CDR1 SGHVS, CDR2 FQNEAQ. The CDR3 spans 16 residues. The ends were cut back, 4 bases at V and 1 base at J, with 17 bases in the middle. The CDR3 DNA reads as TGTGCCAGCAGCTACCGAGGGGGGGGCAGGTCCTACGAGCAGTACTTC. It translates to CASSYRGGGRSYEQYF.

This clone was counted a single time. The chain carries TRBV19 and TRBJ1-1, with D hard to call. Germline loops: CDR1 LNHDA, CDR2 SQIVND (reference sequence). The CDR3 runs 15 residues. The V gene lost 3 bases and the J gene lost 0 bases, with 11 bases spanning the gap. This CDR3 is CASSIGFTMNTEAFF. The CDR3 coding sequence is TGTGCCAGTAGTATCGGGTTTACCATGAACACTGAAGCTTTCTTT.

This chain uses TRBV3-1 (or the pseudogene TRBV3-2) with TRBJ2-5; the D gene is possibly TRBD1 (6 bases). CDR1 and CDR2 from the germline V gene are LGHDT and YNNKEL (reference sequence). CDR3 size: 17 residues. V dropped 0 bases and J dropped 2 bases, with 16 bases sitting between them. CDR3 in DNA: TGTGCCAGCAGCCAAGACGTTGCAGGGGCAGGGCAAGAGACCCAGTACTTC. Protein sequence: CASSQDVAGAGQETQYF.

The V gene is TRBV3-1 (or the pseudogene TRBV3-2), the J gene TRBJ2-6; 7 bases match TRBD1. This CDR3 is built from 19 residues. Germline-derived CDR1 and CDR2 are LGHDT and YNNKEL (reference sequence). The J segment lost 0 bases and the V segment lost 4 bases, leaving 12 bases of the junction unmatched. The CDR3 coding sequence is TGTGCCAGCAGCCCCCGACAGGGCTTACGCTACTCTGGGGCCAACGTCCTGACTTTC. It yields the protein CASSPRQGLRYSGANVLTF.

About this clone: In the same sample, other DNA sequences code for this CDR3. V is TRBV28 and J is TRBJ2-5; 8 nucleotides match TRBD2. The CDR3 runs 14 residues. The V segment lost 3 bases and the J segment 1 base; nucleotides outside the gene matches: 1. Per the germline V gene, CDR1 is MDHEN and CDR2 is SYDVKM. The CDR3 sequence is CASSFLAGQETQYF. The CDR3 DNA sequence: TGTGCCAGCAGTTTTCTAGCGGGCCAAGAGACCCAGTACTTC.

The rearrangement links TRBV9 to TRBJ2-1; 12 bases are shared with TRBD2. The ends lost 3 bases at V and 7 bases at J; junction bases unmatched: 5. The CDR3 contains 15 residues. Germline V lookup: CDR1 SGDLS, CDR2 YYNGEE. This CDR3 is CASSARLAGVNEQFF. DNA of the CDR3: TGTGCCAGCAGCGCGAGACTAGCGGGAGTTAATGAGCAGTTCTTC.

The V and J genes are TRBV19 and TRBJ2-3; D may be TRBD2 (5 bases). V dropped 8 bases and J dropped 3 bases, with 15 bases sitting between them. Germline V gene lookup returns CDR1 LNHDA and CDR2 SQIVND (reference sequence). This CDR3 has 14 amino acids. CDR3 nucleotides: TGTGCCAGTGGTTTGATGGCGGGTACAGATACGCAGTATTTT. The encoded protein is CASGLMAGTDTQYF.

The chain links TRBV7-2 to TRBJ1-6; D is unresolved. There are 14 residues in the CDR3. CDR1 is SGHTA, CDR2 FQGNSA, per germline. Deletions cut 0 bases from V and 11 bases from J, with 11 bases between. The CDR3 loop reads CASSLARRLAPLHF. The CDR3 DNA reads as TGTGCCAGCAGCTTAGCGCGGAGGTTAGCACCCCTCCACTTT.

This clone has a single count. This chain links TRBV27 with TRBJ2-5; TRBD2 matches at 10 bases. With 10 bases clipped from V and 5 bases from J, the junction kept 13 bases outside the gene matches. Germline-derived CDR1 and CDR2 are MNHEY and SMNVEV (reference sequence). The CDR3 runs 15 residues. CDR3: CATQTSSGRGETQYF. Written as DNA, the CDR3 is TGTGCCACCCAAACCTCAAGCGGGAGGGGGGAGACCCAGTACTTC.

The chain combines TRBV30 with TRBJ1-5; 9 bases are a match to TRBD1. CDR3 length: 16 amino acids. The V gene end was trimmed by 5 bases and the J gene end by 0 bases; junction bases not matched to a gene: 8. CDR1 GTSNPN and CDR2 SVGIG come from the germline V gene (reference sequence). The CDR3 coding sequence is TGTGCCTGGGTGGGCGGGACAGGGACTAGCAATCAGCCCCAGCATTTT. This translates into CAWVGGTGTSNQPQHF. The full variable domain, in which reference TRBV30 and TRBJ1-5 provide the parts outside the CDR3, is SQTIHQWPATLVQPVGSPLSLECTVEGTSNPNLYWYRQAAGRGLQLLFYSVGIGQISSEVPQNLSASRPQDRQFILSSKKLLLSDSGFYLCAWVGGTGTSNQPQHFGDGTRLSIL.

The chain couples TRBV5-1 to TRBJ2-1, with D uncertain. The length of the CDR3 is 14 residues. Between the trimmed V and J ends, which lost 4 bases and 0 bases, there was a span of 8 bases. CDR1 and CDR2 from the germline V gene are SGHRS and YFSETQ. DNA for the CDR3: TGCGCCAGCAGCATAGTTGGCTCCTACAATGAGCAGTTCTTC. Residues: CASSIVGSYNEQFF.

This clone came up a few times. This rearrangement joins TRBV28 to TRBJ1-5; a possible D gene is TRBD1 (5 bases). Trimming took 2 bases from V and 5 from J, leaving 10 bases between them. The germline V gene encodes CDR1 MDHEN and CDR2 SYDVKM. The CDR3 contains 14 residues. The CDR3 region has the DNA TGTGCCAGCAGTTTAGGGGGGATCCATCAGCCCCAGCATTTT. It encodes CASSLGGIHQPQHF.

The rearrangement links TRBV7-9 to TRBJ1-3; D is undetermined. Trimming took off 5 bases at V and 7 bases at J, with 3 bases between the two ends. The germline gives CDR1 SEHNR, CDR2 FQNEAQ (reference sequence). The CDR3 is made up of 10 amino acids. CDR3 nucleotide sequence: TGTGCCAGCAGCCAGAACACCATATATTTT. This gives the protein CASSQNTIYF.

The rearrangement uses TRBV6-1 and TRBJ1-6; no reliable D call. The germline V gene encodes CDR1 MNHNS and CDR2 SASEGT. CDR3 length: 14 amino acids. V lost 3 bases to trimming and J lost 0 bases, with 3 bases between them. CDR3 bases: TGTGCCAGCAGTGAGAGCTCCTATAATTCACCCCTCCACTTT. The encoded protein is CASSESSYNSPLHF.

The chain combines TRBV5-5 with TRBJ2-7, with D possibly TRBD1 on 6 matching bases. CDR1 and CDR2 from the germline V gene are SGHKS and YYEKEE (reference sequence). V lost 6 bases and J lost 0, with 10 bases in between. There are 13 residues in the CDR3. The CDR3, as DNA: TGTGCCAGCAATCGACAGGACTCCTACGAGCAGTACTTC. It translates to CASNRQDSYEQYF.

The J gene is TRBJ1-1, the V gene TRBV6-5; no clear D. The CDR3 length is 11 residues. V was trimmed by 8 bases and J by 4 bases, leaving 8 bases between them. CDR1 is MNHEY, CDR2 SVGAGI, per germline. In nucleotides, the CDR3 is TGTGCCAGCCACAGAAGCACTGAAGCTTTCTTT. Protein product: CASHRSTEAFF.

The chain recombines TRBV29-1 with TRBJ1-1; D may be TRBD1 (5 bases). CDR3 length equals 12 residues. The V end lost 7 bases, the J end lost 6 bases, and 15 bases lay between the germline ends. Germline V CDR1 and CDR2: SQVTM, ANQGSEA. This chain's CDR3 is CSGAGGVPEAFF. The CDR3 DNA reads TGCAGCGGGGCCGGAGGGGTTCCTGAAGCTTTCTTT.

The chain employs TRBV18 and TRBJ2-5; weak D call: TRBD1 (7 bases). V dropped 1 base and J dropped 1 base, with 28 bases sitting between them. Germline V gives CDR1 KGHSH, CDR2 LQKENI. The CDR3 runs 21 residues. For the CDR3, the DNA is TGTGCCAGCTCACCACGGTCAGGGGGACCCCTCGGGGGACAGATCCAAGAGACCCAGTACTTC. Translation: CASSPRSGGPLGGQIQETQYF. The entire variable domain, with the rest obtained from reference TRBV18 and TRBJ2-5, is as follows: NAGVMQNPRHLVRRRGQEARLRCSPMKGHSHVYWYRQLPEEGLKFMVYLQKENIIDESGMPKERFSAEFPKEGPSILRIQQVVRGDSAAYFCASSPRSGGPLGGQIQETQYFGPGTRLLVL.

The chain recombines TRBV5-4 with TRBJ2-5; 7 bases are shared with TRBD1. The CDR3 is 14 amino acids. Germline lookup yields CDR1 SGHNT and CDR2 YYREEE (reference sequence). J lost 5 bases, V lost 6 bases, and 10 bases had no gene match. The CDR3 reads CASTLQGSRETQYF. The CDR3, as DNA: TGTGCCAGCACCTTACAGGGGTCCCGTGAGACCCAGTACTTC.

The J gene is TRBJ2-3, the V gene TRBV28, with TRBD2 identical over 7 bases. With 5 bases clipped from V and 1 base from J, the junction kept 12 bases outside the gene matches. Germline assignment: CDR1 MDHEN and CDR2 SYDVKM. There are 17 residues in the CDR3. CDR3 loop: CASSPLGLADRTDTQYF. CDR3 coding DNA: TGTGCCAGCAGTCCTCTCGGGCTAGCGGACCGCACAGATACGCAGTATTTT.

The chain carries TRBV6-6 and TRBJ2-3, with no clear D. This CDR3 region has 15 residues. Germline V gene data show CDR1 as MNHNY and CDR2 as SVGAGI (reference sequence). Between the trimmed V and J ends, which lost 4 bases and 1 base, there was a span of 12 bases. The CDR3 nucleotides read TGTGCCAGCAGTTCCGCCGAGGCGGGCACAGATACGCAGTATTTT. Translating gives CASSSAEAGTDTQYF.

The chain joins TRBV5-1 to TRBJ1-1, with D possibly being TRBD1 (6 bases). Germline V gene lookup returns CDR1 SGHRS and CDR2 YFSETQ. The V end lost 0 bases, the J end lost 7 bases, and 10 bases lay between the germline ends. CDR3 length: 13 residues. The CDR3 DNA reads TGCGCCAGCAGCTTGGAAAGCAGGGGTGAAGCTTTCTTT. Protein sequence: CASSLESRGEAFF.

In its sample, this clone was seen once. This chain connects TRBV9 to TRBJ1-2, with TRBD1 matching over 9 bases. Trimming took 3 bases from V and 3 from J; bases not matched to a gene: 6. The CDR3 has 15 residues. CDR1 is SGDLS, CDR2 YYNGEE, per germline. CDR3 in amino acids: CASSEAQGAYYGYTF. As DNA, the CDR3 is TGTGCCAGCAGCGAGGCACAGGGGGCCTACTATGGCTACACCTTC.

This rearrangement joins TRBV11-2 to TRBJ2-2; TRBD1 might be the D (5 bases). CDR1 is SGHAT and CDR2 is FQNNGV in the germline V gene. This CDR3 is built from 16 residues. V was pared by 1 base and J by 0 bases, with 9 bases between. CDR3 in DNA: TGTGCCAGCAGCTTAGTTAGGACAACGAACACCGGGGAGCTGTTTTTT. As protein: CASSLVRTTNTGELFF.